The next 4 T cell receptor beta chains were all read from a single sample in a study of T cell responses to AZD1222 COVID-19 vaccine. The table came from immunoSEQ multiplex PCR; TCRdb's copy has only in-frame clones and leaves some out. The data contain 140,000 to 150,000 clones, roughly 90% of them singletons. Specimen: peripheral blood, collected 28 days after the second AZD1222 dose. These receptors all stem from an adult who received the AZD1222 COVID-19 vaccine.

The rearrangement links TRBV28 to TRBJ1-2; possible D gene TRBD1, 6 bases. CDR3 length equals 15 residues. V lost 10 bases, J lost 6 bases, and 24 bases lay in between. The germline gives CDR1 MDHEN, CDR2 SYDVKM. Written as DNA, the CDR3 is TGTGCCACCCAAGGGGTGGGGGGGCTGGGAAATGGCTACACCTTC. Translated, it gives CATQGVGGLGNGYTF.

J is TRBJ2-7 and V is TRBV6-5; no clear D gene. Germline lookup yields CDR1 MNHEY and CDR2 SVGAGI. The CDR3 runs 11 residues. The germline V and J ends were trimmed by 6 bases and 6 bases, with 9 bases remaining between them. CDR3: CASSRQSEQYF. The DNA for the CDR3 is TGTGCCAGCAGCCGTCAATCCGAGCAGTACTTC.

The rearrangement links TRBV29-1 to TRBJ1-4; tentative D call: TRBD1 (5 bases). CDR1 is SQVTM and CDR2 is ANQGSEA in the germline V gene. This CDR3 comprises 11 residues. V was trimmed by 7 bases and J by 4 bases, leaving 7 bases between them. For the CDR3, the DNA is TGCAGCGGGGGGGATAATGAAAAACTGTTTTTT. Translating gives CSGGDNEKLFF.

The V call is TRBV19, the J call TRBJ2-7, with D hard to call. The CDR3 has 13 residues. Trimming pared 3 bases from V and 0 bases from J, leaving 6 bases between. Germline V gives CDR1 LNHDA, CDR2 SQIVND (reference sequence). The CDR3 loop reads CASSIEDSYEQYF. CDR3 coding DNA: TGTGCCAGTAGTATTGAGGACTCCTACGAGCAGTACTTC.